This entry describes one T cell receptor (beta chain). Repertoires were generated with immunoSEQ multiplex PCR, while TCRdb's copy carries only in-frame clones and drops some. The repertoire holds tens of thousands of clones, with approximately 90% as singletons. The data are from a study of T cells after somatic rescue of genetic block. Sequences were obtained from peripheral blood mononuclear cells (PBMCs). The source of this sequence is a man aged 40-49 years.

CDR3 bases: TGTGCCAGCAGCTTGGGGAGGGCAGAGACCCAGTACTTC. Amino acids: CASSLGRAETQYF. The rearrangement uses TRBV7-6 and TRBJ2-5; 7 bases agree with TRBD2. V shed 3 bases, J shed 4 bases, and the junction held 2 bases outside the gene matches. From germline, CDR1 is SGHVS and CDR2 FNYEAQ. CDR3 length: 13 residues.